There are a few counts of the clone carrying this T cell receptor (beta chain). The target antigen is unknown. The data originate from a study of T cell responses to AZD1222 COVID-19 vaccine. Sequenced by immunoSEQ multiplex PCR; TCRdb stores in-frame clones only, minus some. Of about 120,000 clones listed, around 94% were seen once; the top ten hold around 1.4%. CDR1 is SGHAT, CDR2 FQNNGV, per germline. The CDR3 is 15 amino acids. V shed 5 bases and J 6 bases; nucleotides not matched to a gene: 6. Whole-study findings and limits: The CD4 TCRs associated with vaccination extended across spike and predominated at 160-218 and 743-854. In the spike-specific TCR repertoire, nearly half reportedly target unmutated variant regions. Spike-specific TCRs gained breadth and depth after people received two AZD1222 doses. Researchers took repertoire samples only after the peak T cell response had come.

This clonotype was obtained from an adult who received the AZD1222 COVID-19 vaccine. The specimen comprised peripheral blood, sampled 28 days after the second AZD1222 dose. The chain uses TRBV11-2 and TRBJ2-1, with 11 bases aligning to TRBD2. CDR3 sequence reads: CASSPTSGRVNEQFF. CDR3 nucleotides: TGTGCCAGCAGCCCTACTAGCGGGAGAGTCAATGAGCAGTTCTTC.